The clone carrying this TCR beta chain has a single count. Clones were sequenced by immunoSEQ multiplex PCR, and TCRdb holds only the in-frame ones, with some missing. The table shows roughly 50,000 clones, with approximately 85% occurring only once. The data originate from a study of blood T cell repertoires in COVID-19. This CDR3 is 15 amino acids long. Deletions cut 4 bases from V and 0 bases from J, with 10 bases between. The germline gives CDR1 SNHLY, CDR2 FYNNEI. Sequencing was performed on peripheral blood. This receptor was obtained from a man aged 60-69 years with acute or convalescent COVID-19. The V and J genes are TRBV2 and TRBJ1-3; TRBD1 might be the D (5 bases). CDR3 in amino acids: CASSADILSGNTIYF. The CDR3 DNA reads TGTGCCAGCAGTGCGGACATACTCTCTGGAAACACCATATATTTT.